This T cell receptor (beta chain) was captured in a study of blood T cells in healthy people across ages. On this clonotype: The antigen is undetermined.

A second PCR of about 7 to 11 cycles used a sample-barcoded 5' primer and a J-beta primer mix. A template-switch adaptor with 12 random nucleotides tagged each cDNA molecule. Each sample yielded at least 2.5 million CDR3-containing paired-end reads. TCRdb redid the calling of the 5' RACE reads with MiXCR, one entry per CDR3 protein. The top ten clones hold roughly 25% of a sample with about 830,000 distinct CDR3 sequences, around 62% of them seen once. Per sample, no less than 5.5 micrograms of total RNA were extracted. General study points: Estimated diversity across one million T cells was deemed an underestimate.

The CDR3 runs 16 residues. Germline CDR1 and CDR2: LGHDT and YNNKEL (reference sequence). The V end lost 1 base, the J end lost 0 bases, and 13 bases lay between the germline ends. Source material: blood. The origin of this receptor is a man in his thirties or forties in good health. The chain carries TRBV3-1 and TRBJ2-7; D gene ambiguous. CDR3 region: CASSQAGQRSSYEQYF. The CDR3 DNA reads as TGTGCCAGCAGCCAAGCAGGCCAGCGCAGCTCCTACGAGCAGTACTTC.